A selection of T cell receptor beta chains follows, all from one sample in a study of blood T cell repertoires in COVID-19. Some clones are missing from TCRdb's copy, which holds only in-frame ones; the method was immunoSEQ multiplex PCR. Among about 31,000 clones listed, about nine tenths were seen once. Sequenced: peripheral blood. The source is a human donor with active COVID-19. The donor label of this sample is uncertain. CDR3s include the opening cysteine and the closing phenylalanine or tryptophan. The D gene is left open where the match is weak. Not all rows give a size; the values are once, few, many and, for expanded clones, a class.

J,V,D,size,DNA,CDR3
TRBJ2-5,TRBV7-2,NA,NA,TGTGCCAGCAGCTACAACCGGGGAAGGGAGACCCAGTACTTC,CASSYNRGRETQYF
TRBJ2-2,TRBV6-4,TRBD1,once,TGTGCCAGCAGTTCCCAGGGGGCACTGAGCACCGGGGAGCTGTTTTTT,CASSSQGALSTGELFF
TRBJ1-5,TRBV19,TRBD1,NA,TGTGCCAGTAGTTTCAAAGGACAGGGGGCTTCTAGCAATCAGCCCCAGCATTTT,CASSFKGQGASSNQPQHF
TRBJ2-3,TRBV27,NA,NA,TGTGCCAGCAGTTGGGGGACTGATACGCAGTATTTT,CASSWGTDTQYF
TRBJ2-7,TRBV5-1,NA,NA,TGCGCCAGCGGAGACGGACACTACGAGCAGTACTTC,CASGDGHYEQYF
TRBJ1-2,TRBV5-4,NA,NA,TGTGCCAGCAGCGCAGTGGAGTGGGGCTACACCTTC,CASSAVEWGYTF
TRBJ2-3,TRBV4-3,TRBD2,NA,TGCGCCAGCAGCTCTCGACTAGCGGGAGGGACAGATACGCAGTATTTT,CASSSRLAGGTDTQYF
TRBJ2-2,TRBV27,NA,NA,TGTGCCAGCAGCCCCTTTAGCGGTAGCACCGGGGAGCTGTTTTTT,CASSPFSGSTGELFF
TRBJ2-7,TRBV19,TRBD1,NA,TGTGCCAGTAGTATAGCCAGGGGGCCCTACGAGCAGTACTTC,CASSIARGPYEQYF
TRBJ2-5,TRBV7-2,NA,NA,TGTGCCAGCAGTCAAGCTGAGACCCAGTACTTC,CASSQAETQYF
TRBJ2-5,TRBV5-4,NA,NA,TGTGCCAGCAGCTCAAGAGAACGGACTACAGAGACCCAGTACTTC,CASSSRERTTETQYF
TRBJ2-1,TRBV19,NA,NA,TGTGCCAGTAAATCGTCCGGGTCATTACTCGGCAATGAGCAGTTCTTC,CASKSSGSLLGNEQFF
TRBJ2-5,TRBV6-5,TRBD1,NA,TGTGCCAGCAGTTACGCCGGACAGGGGACGGAGACCCAGTACTTC,CASSYAGQGTETQYF
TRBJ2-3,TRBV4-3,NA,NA,TGCGCCAGCAGCCAAGGGCAGGGGAGCACAGATACGCAGTATTTT,CASSQGQGSTDTQYF
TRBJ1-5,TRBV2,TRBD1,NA,TGTGCCAGCAGTGGAGAGGGGGCTGGTCAGCCCCAGCATTTT,CASSGEGAGQPQHF
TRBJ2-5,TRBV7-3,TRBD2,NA,TGTGCCAGCAGTCTAGGACTAGCGGGAGACCAAGAGACCCAGTACTTC,CASSLGLAGDQETQYF
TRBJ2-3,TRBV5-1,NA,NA,TGCGCCAGCAGCCAATCTACAGGTAACGCCGCTCTGCGGACAGATACGCAGTATTTT,CASSQSTGNAALRTDTQYF
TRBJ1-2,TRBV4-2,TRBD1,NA,TGTGCCAGCAGCCAAGTTCCAGGGGGACTGCCTCGGGGCTACACCTTC,CASSQVPGGLPRGYTF
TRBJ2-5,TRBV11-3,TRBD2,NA,TGTGCCAGCAGCTCCCGGCGGTTTAGCGGGGGGCAAGAGACCCAGTACTTC,CASSSRRFSGGQETQYF
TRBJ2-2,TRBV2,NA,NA,TGTGCCAGCAGTGAGGCAGGACTTAACACCGGGGAGCTGTTTTTT,CASSEAGLNTGELFF
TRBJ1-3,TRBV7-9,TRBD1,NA,TGTGCCAGCAGCTCGACAGGGGGCGAGAGAAACACCATATATTTT,CASSSTGGERNTIYF
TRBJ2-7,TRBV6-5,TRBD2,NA,TGTGCCAGCAGTTACTCGGGGCGGGGGGGTTCCCACGAGCAGTACTTC,CASSYSGRGGSHEQYF
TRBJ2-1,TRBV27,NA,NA,TGTGCCAGCAGTAGAGAGGGTTTGAAGCAGTTCTTC,CASSREGLKQFF
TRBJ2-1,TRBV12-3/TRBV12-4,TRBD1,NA,TGTGCCAGCAGCCCGGACAGGGCCTATGAGCAGTTCTTC,CASSPDRAYEQFF
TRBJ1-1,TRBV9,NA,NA,TGTGCCAGCAGCCCTCATCAGGGAAGTGGCACTGAAGCTTTCTTT,CASSPHQGSGTEAFF
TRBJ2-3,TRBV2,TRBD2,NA,TGTGCCAGCGGAAGACTAGCGGGGCTTTCAGATACGCAGTATTTT,CASGRLAGLSDTQYF
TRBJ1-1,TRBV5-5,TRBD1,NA,TGTGCCAGCAGCTTGGACAGGGGGGTCACTGAAGCTTTCTTT,CASSLDRGVTEAFF
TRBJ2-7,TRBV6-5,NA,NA,TGTGCCAGCAGTCCCTGGGTTGTGGGAGGCGAGCAGTACTTC,CASSPWVVGGEQYF
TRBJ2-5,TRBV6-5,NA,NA,TGTGCCAGCAGTTACTCCACAGGGAAAGAGACCCAGTACTTC,CASSYSTGKETQYF
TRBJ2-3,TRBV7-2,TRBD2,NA,TGTGCCAGCAGCAGGCAAGCGGGGGCCCTAGACGAGACGCAGTATTTT,CASSRQAGALDETQYF
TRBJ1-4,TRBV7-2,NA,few,TGTGCCAGCAGCTTAAGGCGACAGACTAATGAAAAACTGTTTTTT,CASSLRRQTNEKLFF
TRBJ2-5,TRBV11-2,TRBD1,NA,TGTGCCAGCAGCTTAGACTTGGTGGACAGGGGTGAGGAGACCCAGTACTTC,CASSLDLVDRGEETQYF
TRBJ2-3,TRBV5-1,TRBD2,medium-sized,TGCGCCAGCAAGCGGGAGGTATGGGGTGGCACAGATACGCAGTATTTT,CASKREVWGGTDTQYF